The clone carrying this T cell receptor (beta chain) has a single count. The CDR3 runs to 12 residues. From germline, CDR1 is ENHRY and CDR2 SYGVKD. The V gene lost 7 bases and the J gene lost 7 bases, with 8 bases spanning the gap. The data are from a study of blood T cell repertoires in COVID-19. Using immunoSEQ multiplex PCR, the repertoire was profiled, and TCRdb retains in-frame clones only, with some absent. This table has fewer than 150,000 clones, roughly 87% appearing once. Sequencing input: peripheral blood. This clonotype was sampled from a human donor in a cohort sampled during active COVID-19. This sequence joins TRBV10-3 and TRBJ1-6; maybe TRBD1 (6 bases). CDR3 nucleotide sequence: TGTGCCATCAAGGGGGAAAATTCACCCCTCCACTTT. Amino acids: CAIKGENSPLHF.